This T cell receptor beta chain emerged from a study of beta chain features in type 1 diabetes. On this clone: Its antigen is not identified.

Findings of the study overall: In all four CD4+ subsets, TCRB CDR3 length was significantly, moderately reduced in type 1 diabetes. Among patients, naive, central memory and Treg TCRB repertoires appeared more similar than among healthy donors.

The whole isolated RNA underwent reverse transcription, so sequencing captured expressed TCRB transcripts. Some clones are missing from TCRdb's copy, which holds only in-frame ones; the method was immunoSEQ multiplex PCR. The sample includes hundreds of thousands of clones, around 15% seen only once; the top ten take less than 0.04%. This receptor was taken from a man between 18 and 35 years old with type 1 diabetes. The sample comprised naive CD4+ T cells from blood.

In DNA form, the CDR3 reads TGTGCCAGCAGTTACAGCGGGACGAAGTCACCCCTCCACTTT. Its translation: CASSYSGTKSPLHF. This chain joins TRBV6-5 and TRBJ1-6, with D perhaps TRBD1 (5 bases). The germline gives CDR1 MNHEY, CDR2 SVGAGI. The CDR3 runs 14 residues. Between the trimmed V and J ends, which lost 2 bases and 10 bases, there was a span of 12 bases.